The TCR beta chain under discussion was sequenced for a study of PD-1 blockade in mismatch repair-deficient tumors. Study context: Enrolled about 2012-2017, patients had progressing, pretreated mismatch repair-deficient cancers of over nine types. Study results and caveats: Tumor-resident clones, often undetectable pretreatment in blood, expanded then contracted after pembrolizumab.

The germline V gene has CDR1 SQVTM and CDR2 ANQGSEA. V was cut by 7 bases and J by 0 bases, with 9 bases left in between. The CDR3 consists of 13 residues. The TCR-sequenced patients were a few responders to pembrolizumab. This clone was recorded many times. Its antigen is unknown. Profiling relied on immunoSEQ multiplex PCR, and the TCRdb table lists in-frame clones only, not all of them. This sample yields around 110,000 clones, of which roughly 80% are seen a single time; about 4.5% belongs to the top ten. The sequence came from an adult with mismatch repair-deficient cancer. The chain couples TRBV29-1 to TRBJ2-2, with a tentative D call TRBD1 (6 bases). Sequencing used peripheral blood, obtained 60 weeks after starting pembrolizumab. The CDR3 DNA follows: TGCAGCGGCGGACAGACGAACACCGGGGAGCTGTTTTTT. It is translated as CSGGQTNTGELFF.